This TCR beta chain was sequenced in a study of T cell changes during pregnancy in multiple sclerosis (dated by TCRdb to about 2019). Concerning the study at large: Changes in the T cell repertoire over the course of pregnancy were examined in this study in women with multiple sclerosis.

The germline V gene encodes CDR1 LNHDA and CDR2 SQIVND (reference sequence). The CDR3 spans 15 residues, from the cysteine through the phenylalanine. Just CDR3 DNA is preserved here, 45 bases in frame from base 1. At the junction V is shortened by 5 bases and J by 2 bases, with 14 bases in between. Library generation was performed with the immunoSEQ multiplex PCR assay. What TCRdb holds here is the immuneACCESS table cut down to in-frame rearrangements. Part of the clones is not present; checked against another copy, under half of the missing clones reflect an unresolved V gene, and the others are unexplained. Counted in this sample were 50,000 or so clones; roughly 90% of them appeared once. The ten largest make up under 0.7% of the sample. In regard to this clone: Its binding antigen is unknown. Per-nucleotide qualities are absent, and no much larger clonotype sits a single base away.

The sequencing used CD4+ T cells from peripheral blood mononuclear cells, collected after pregnancy. This TCR derives from a female donor with multiple sclerosis, enrolled in a pregnancy study. Recombination linked TRBV19 to TRBJ2-3, and perhaps TRBD2 as D gene, on 5 matching bases. The CDR3 corresponds to CASSPGLAFTDTQYF. The nucleotide sequence reads as follows: TGTGCCAGTAGTCCAGGCCTAGCCTTCACAGATACGCAGTATTTT.